The clone carrying this T cell receptor (beta chain) came up once. These data belong to a study of blood T cell repertoires in COVID-19. Background on the study: Sources were T cells, B-cell-depleted T cells, or PBMCs; the material itself was cDNA or gDNA.

The CDR3 runs to 15 residues. Trimming took 2 bases from V and 8 from J; bases not matched to a gene: 9. CDR1 is LNHDA, CDR2 SQIVND, per germline (reference sequence). Sequencing was performed with immunoSEQ multiplex PCR; in TCRdb, only in-frame clones are kept and a portion is missing. The sample includes about 220,000 clones, approximately 77% of them seen just once. This chain links TRBV19 with TRBJ2-1; 7 bases line up with TRBD2. Material for sequencing was peripheral blood. This TCR was sampled from a woman older than 75 with acute or convalescent COVID-19. In DNA, the CDR3 is TGTGCCAGTAGTATAAAATGGGACTACTTCTATGAGCAGTTCTTC. It codes for CASSIKWDYFYEQFF.